The T cell receptor beta chain under discussion was sequenced for a study of cytomegalovirus exposure and HLA in healthy donors. In the PCR, 60 Vbeta and 13 Jbeta primers were used. Sequencing used immunoSEQ multiplex PCR; TCRdb keeps in-frame clones, though not all of them. The sample comprises around 30,000 clones, more than 75% of which are singletons, and approximately 2.8% rests with the top ten. CDR1 is SGHTA and CDR2 is FQGNSA in the germline V gene. The CDR3 sequence is 14 residues long. V lost 5 bases to trimming and J lost 3 bases, with 14 bases between them. The chain recombines TRBV7-2 with TRBJ2-7; D is undetermined. The receptor's source is a boy between 5 and 17 years old in good health and CMV-seronegative. Sequencing input: PBMCs. The chain's CDR3 is CASSPRGQFYEQYF. CDR3 in DNA: TGTGCCAGCAGCCCTAGAGGTCAGTTCTACGAGCAGTACTTC.